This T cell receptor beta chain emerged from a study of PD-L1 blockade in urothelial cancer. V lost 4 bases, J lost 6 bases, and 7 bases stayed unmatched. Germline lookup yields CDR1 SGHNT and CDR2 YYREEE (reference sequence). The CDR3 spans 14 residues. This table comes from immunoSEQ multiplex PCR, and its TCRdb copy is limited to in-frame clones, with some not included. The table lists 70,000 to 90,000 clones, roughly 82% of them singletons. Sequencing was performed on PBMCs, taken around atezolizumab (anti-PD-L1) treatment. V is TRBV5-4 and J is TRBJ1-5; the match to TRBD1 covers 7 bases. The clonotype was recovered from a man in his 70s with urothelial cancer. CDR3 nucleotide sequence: TGTGCCAGCAGCGCCGACAGGGAGAGTCAGCCCCAGCATTTT. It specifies CASSADRESQPQHF. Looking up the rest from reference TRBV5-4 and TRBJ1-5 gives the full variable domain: ETGVTQSPTHLIKTRGQQVTLRCSSQSGHNTVSWYQQALGQGPQFIFQYYREEENGRGNFPPRFSGLQFPNYSSELNVNALELDDSALYLCASSADRESQPQHFGDGTRLSIL.